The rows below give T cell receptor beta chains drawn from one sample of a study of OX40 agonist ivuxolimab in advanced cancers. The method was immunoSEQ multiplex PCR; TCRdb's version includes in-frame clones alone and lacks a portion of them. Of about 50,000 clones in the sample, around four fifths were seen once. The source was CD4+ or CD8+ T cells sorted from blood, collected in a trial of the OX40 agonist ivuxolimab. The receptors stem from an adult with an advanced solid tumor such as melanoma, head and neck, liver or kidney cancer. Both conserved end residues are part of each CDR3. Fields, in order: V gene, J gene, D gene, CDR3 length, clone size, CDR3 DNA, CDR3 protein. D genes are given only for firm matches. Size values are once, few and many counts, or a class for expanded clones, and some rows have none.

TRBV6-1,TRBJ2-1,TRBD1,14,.,TGTGCCGCCACGAGGACAGGGGCCTACAATGAGCAGTTCTTC,CAATRTGAYNEQFF
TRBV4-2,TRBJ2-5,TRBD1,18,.,TGTGCCAGCAGCCAAGAGGTGGCCTTACAGGGGGACCAAGAGACCCAGTACTTC,CASSQEVALQGDQETQYF
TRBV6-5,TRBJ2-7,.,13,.,TGTGCCAGCAGTTACACATGGGACGGCGGGCAGTACTTC,CASSYTWDGGQYF
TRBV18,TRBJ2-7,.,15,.,TGTGCCAGCTCACCACCGTCCACCCTTTCCTACGAGCAGTACTTC,CASSPPSTLSYEQYF
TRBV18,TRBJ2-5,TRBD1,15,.,TGTGCCAGCTCACCGCGCCGGGACAGCCAAGAGACCCAGTACTTC,CASSPRRDSQETQYF
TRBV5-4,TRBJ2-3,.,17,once,TGTGCCAGCAGCTTGGCTTGGGGACCGTGGATCCCAGATACGCAGTATTTT,CASSLAWGPWIPDTQYF
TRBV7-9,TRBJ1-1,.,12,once,TGTGCCAGCGTTAGAGGGGGCACTGAAGCTTTCTTT,CASVRGGTEAFF
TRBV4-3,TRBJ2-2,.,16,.,TGCGCCAGCAGCCAAGATAGGGGTTCTCACACCGGGGAGCTGTTTTTT,CASSQDRGSHTGELFF
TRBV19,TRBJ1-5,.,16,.,TGTGCCAGTAGTATATGGGTCCGGGTTAGCAATCAGCCCCAGCATTTT,CASSIWVRVSNQPQHF
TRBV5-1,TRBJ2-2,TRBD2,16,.,TGCGCCAGCAGCCCGGGAGGGGGGGCGAACACCGGGGAGCTGTTTTTT,CASSPGGGANTGELFF